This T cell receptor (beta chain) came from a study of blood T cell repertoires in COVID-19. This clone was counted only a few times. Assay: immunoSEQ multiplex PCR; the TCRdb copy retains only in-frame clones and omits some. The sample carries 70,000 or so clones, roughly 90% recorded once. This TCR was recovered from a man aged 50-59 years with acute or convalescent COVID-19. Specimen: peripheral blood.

CDR3 sequence: CAWREAQRERSDTQYF. The CDR3, as DNA: TGTGCCTGGAGGGAGGCCCAGCGGGAGAGGTCAGATACGCAGTATTTT. The chain combines TRBV30 with TRBJ2-3; 8 nucleotides match TRBD2. Germline CDR1 reads GTSNPN; CDR2 reads SVGIG (reference sequence). The ends lost 3 bases at V and 4 bases at J; junction bases unmatched: 12. CDR3 length equals 16 residues. Complete variable domain (other parts from reference TRBV30 and TRBJ2-3): SQTIHQWPATLVQPVGSPLSLECTVEGTSNPNLYWYRQAAGRGLQLLFYSVGIGQISSEVPQNLSASRPQDRQFILSSKKLLLSDSGFYLCAWREAQRERSDTQYFGPGTRLTVL.